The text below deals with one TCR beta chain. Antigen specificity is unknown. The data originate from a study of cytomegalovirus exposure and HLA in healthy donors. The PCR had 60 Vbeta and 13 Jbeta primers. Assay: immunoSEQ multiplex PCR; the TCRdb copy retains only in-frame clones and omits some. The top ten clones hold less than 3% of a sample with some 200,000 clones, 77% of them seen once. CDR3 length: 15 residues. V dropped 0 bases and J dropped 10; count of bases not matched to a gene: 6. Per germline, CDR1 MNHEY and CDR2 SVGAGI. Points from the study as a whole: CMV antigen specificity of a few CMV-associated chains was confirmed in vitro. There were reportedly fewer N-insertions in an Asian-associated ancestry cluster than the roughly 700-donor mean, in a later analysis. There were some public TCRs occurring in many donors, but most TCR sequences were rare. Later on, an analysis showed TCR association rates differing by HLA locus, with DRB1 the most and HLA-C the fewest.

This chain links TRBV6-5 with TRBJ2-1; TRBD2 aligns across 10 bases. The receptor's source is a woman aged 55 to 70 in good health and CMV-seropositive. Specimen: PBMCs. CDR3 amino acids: CASSYSLAGVREQFF. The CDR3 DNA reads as TGTGCCAGCAGTTACTCCCTAGCGGGGGTTCGAGAGCAGTTCTTC.